The source of this T cell receptor beta chain is a study of blood T cell repertoires in COVID-19. Study-wide background: Sites across the United States, Italy and Spain contributed samples from acute and convalescent COVID-19.

Using immunoSEQ multiplex PCR, the repertoire was profiled, and TCRdb retains in-frame clones only, with some absent. The sample shows 350,000 or so clones, roughly 90% of them seen only once. Participant ages covered roughly 18 to 89 years across some 25 US areas. The material sequenced was PBMCs or T cells enriched from blood (not recorded which). This TCR was recovered from a woman in her twenties or thirties who had recovered from COVID-19.

CDR3 in amino acids: CASSILVGYEQYF. CDR3 nucleotides: TGTGCCAGTAGTATTCTTGTCGGCTACGAGCAGTACTTC. The gene calls are TRBV19 and TRBJ2-7; no clear D gene. The CDR3 is 13 residues long. Trimming cost V 3 bases and J 3 bases, with 9 bases left between them. CDR1 is LNHDA, CDR2 SQIVND, per germline (reference sequence).